A selection of T cell receptor beta chains follows, all from one sample in a study of beta chain features in type 1 diabetes. The protocol was immunoSEQ multiplex PCR, while the TCRdb copy is restricted to in-frame clones and leaves out a portion. This sample has hundreds of thousands of clones, with approximately 28% found just once. The sequenced material came from naive CD4+ T cells from blood. These receptors originate from a young man in good health. Both conserved end residues are part of each CDR3. A D gene is named only where the DNA matches it firmly. Size values are once, few and many counts, or a class for expanded clones, and some rows have none.

>.|TRBV11-2|.|TRBJ2-6
CASSWGGVTNVLTF
TGTGCCAGCAGCTGGGGCGGGGTAACCAACGTCCTGACTTTC
>.|TRBV29-1|.|TRBJ2-6
CSVGRRGSGANVLTF
TGCAGCGTTGGTAGGCGGGGCTCTGGGGCCAACGTCCTGACTTTC
>TRBD1|TRBV7-9|.|TRBJ1-4
CASSPRTGAGEKLFF
TGTGCCAGCAGCCCCCGGACAGGGGCGGGGGAAAAACTGTTTTTT
>.|TRBV6-5|few|TRBJ2-1
CASSYGGFEQFF
TGTGCCAGCAGTTACGGAGGGTTTGAGCAGTTCTTC
>.|TRBV27|.|TRBJ2-3
CASSLERSTDTQYF
TGTGCCAGCAGTCTCGAGCGGAGCACAGATACGCAGTATTTT
>.|TRBV29-1|.|TRBJ1-4
CSVSSGLKDEKLFF
TGCAGCGTTTCCTCCGGATTAAAGGACGAAAAACTGTTTTTT
>TRBD1|TRBV27|few|TRBJ2-7
CASSRTGNYEQYF
TGTGCCAGCAGTCGGACAGGGAACTACGAGCAGTACTTC
>.|TRBV29-1|.|TRBJ2-1
CSVDWRAHEQFF
TGCAGCGTCGACTGGAGGGCCCATGAGCAGTTCTTC
>.|TRBV30|.|TRBJ2-3
CAWSVGNTDTQYF
TGTGCCTGGAGTGTTGGGAACACAGATACGCAGTATTTT
>.|TRBV6-1|.|TRBJ2-2
CASSERGPDGGELFF
TGTGCCAGCAGTGAACGTGGACCCGACGGCGGGGAGCTGTTTTTT
>.|TRBV30|few|TRBJ2-7
CAWGRGYEQYF
TGTGCCTGGGGCCGGGGTTACGAGCAGTACTTC
>TRBD1|TRBV29-1|.|TRBJ2-5
CSVEKGTGLWAETQYF
TGCAGCGTTGAAAAAGGGACAGGGCTGTGGGCGGAGACCCAGTACTTC
>.|TRBV25-1|few|TRBJ2-7
CASSEYEGYEQYF
TGTGCCAGCAGTGAATATGAAGGATACGAGCAGTACTTC
>TRBD1|TRBV7-9|.|TRBJ2-5
CASSWTGVGGETQYF
TGTGCCAGCAGCTGGACAGGGGTCGGAGGAGAGACCCAGTACTTC
>TRBD1|TRBV13|few|TRBJ1-1
CASSTGGTEAFF
TGTGCCAGCAGCACAGGGGGGACTGAAGCTTTCTTT
>.|TRBV9|.|TRBJ2-3
CASSARSTDTQYF
TGTGCCAGCAGCGCGAGGAGCACAGATACGCAGTATTTT
>.|TRBV29-1|few|TRBJ2-3
CSVVHQTSTDTQYF
TGCAGCGTTGTTCACCAAACTAGCACAGATACGCAGTATTTT
>TRBD1|TRBV7-6|.|TRBJ2-7
CASSETGSHEQYF
TGTGCCAGCAGCGAGACAGGGTCCCACGAGCAGTACTTC
>.|TRBV4-3|few|TRBJ2-7
CASSQDHRGTYEQYF
TGCGCCAGCAGCCAAGATCACCGGGGAACCTACGAGCAGTACTTC